This T cell receptor beta chain was obtained from a study of T cells in Graves' hyperthyroidism and ophthalmopathy. The wider study: Peripheral blood draws took place at initial diagnosis, ahead of any treatment. Notes on the study in general: Also found in blood were most expanded thyroid clonotypes above 0.001.

The CDR3 has 14 amino acids. Germline assignment: CDR1 SGHTA and CDR2 FQGNSA. Trimming pared 5 bases from V and 7 bases from J, leaving 14 bases between. RNA transcripts were the template for amplifying TCR beta CDR3 regions. HTBI primers were the set used in a first-round RT-PCR of the TCR CDR3. TCRdb re-called the multiplex PCR reads through MiXCR, storing one row per CDR3 protein. The table has more than 300,000 distinct CDR3 sequences, approximately 13% seen once. This clonotype was observed at least ten times. Its antigen is unknown. It was considered stable Graves' hyperthyroidism when ophthalmopathy did not progress within 18 months. Source material for PBMCs was less than 12 ml fresh peripheral blood.

The sequence was collected from a woman in her fifties or sixties with Graves' hyperthyroidism. The sequencing sample was made of blood. The gene calls are TRBV7-2 and TRBJ1-4; TRBD1 is a possible D gene (6 bases). Here the CDR3 reads CASSPRGMIEKLFF. DNA of the CDR3: TGTGCCAGCAGCCCAAGGGGGATGATTGAAAAACTGTTTTTT.